The 28 T cell receptor beta chains given below trace back to one sample, sequenced in a study of CD8+ T cells in alopecia areata. Investigators isolated RNA and reverse transcribed it into cDNA to act as the sequencing template. The assay was immunoSEQ multiplex PCR, and TCRdb's table has in-frame clones only and misses some. The profile covers 150,000 to 200,000 clones, with roughly 60% appearing a single time and approximately 1.3% taken by the ten largest. As for treatment: oral pan-JAK inhibitor, 5-10 mg twice daily. This specimen was CD4+ T cells sorted from blood, taken at approximately week 50, from a patient treated with tofacitinib. The receptors originated from a human donor with alopecia areata.

This clone is classed as medium-sized. J is TRBJ2-1 and V is TRBV11-2; D is ambiguous. V lost 1 base and J lost 5, with 6 bases in between. The CDR3 runs to 13 residues. Germline V gives CDR1 SGHAT, CDR2 FQNNGV. CDR3 sequence (DNA): TGTGCCAGCAGCTTAGGGTCGAACAATGAGCAGTTCTTC. It yields the protein CASSLGSNNEQFF.

The chain has TRBV7-3 and TRBJ2-3; D call uncertain. Germline CDR1 is SGHTA and CDR2 is FQGTGA. Trimming removed 2 bases from V and 2 bases from J, with 8 bases in between. The CDR3 spans 14 residues. The CDR3 DNA is TGTGCCAGCAGCTTAGGGCTATTCACAGATACGCAGTATTTT. It translates to CASSLGLFTDTQYF.

This chain joins TRBV7-3 and TRBJ1-1; D remains unclear. Germline CDR1 is SGHTA and CDR2 is FQGTGA. The CDR3 consists of 14 residues. V lost 2 bases and J lost 2, with 9 bases in between. The CDR3 loop is CASSLEGLNTEAFF. The CDR3 nucleotides read TGTGCCAGCAGCTTAGAGGGTTTAAACACTGAAGCTTTCTTT.

This rearrangement joins TRBV14 to TRBJ2-7; no firm D call. The V gene lost 1 base and the J gene lost 9 bases, with 10 bases spanning the gap. Germline V gene data show CDR1 as SGHDN and CDR2 as FVKESK. This CDR3 comprises 12 residues. The CDR3 DNA is TGTGCCAGCAGCCAAGTTAGGAAAGTGCAGTACTTC. Translation: CASSQVRKVQYF.

CDR3: CASSQAQGYEQYF. CDR3 coding DNA: TGCGCCAGCAGCCAAGCGCAGGGCTACGAGCAGTACTTC. The chain carries TRBV4-3 and TRBJ2-7; D possibly corresponds to TRBD1 (5 bases). Trimming stripped 1 base from V and 3 bases from J, with 7 bases between. The CDR3 is 13 residues long. CDR1 LGHNA and CDR2 YSLEER come from the germline V gene.

A remark on this clone: The junction differs from germline at one of its ends, possibly a read error. The chain joins TRBV5-1 to TRBJ1-2; the D gene is possibly TRBD1 (5 bases). The V gene's germline CDR1 is SGHRS and CDR2 YFSETQ. This CDR3 contains 15 residues. CDR3 sequence reads: CASTLETGRGYGYTF. The CDR3 DNA sequence: TGCGCCAGCACCTTGGAAACAGGAAGGGGCTATGGCTACACCTTC.

The chain couples TRBV30 to TRBJ1-2; 7 bases line up with TRBD1. The CDR3 length is 13 residues. Looked up from germline, CDR1 is GTSNPN and CDR2 is SVGIG (reference sequence). V dropped 7 bases and J dropped 5; count of bases not matched to a gene: 10. DNA of the CDR3: TGTGCCTCCCACATAGGGGGACAGTATGGCTACACCTTC. It yields the protein CASHIGGQYGYTF.

This clone was found a few times. At the DNA level, this CDR3 is encoded by other sequences in the same sample as well. The chain carries TRBV20-1 and TRBJ2-5; possible D gene TRBD1, 6 bases. Trimming pared 5 bases from V and 2 bases from J, leaving 6 bases between. Germline CDR1 DFQATT, CDR2 SNEGSKA (reference sequence). This CDR3 is 11 amino acids long. CDR3 protein: CSAGTQETQYF. CDR3 coding DNA: TGCAGTGCTGGGACACAAGAGACCCAGTACTTC.

V is TRBV30 and J is TRBJ1-1, with D hard to call. Germline values: CDR1 GTSNPN, CDR2 SVGIG (reference sequence). Trimming took off 7 bases at V and 3 bases at J, with 9 bases between the two ends. The CDR3 is 11 amino acids. CDR3 sequence reads: CASRRDTEAFF. CDR3 coding DNA: TGTGCCTCCCGAAGGGACACTGAAGCTTTCTTT.

The rearrangement joins TRBV5-6 to TRBJ1-2; a weak D match, TRBD1 (6 bases). V was cut by 1 base and J by 9 bases, with 13 bases left in between. Germline loops: CDR1 SGHDT, CDR2 YYEEEE. This CDR3 spans 13 amino acids. The CDR3 loop reads CASSLYRDGSYTF. The CDR3 bases are TGTGCCAGCAGCTTGTACAGGGACGGAAGCTACACCTTC.

This chain links TRBV18 with TRBJ1-1, with TRBD1 as a possible D gene (5 bases). V lost 0 bases, J lost 1 base, and 9 bases lay in between. This CDR3 comprises 15 residues. The germline gives CDR1 KGHSH, CDR2 LQKENI. The CDR3: CASSPPAGTNTEAFF. In DNA form, the CDR3 reads TGTGCCAGCTCACCACCGGCAGGGACGAACACTGAAGCTTTCTTT.

This clone came up a few times. The chain combines TRBV29-1 with TRBJ1-2, with 8 nucleotides matching TRBD1. CDR3 size: 17 residues. Losses at the gene ends were 2 bases for V and 8 bases for J; bases not matched to a gene: 19. The germline CDR1 and CDR2 sequences are SQVTM and ANQGSEA. The chain's CDR3 is CSVEYQGALVRLSGYTF. For the CDR3, the DNA is TGCAGCGTTGAATATCAGGGGGCACTAGTCCGTCTAAGCGGCTACACCTTC.

The chain couples TRBV15 to TRBJ1-1; D may be TRBD1 (6 bases). The CDR3 runs 13 residues. Germline V gene data show CDR1 as LNHNV and CDR2 as YYDKDF (reference sequence). V dropped 8 bases and J dropped 8 bases, with 18 bases sitting between them. The CDR3 region has the DNA TGTGCCACCGCGGGACATGGCGATGGGGAAGCTTTCTTT. This sequence encodes CATAGHGDGEAFF. The whole variable domain, remainder taken from reference TRBV15 and TRBJ1-1, is DAMVIQNPRYQVTQFGKPVTLSCSQTLNHNVMYWYQQKSSQAPKLLFHYYDKDFNNEADTPDNFQSRRPNTSFCFLDIRSPGLGDTAMYLCATAGHGDGEAFFGQGTRLTVV.

The chain combines TRBV30 with TRBJ2-3, with a weak D call TRBD2 (6 bases). Germline CDR1 is GTSNPN and CDR2 is SVGIG (reference sequence). V lost 4 bases and J lost 2, with 10 bases in between. This CDR3 spans 13 amino acids. DNA of the CDR3: TGTGCCTGGATGGAGGGGAACACAGATACGCAGTATTTT. This encodes CAWMEGNTDTQYF.

The CDR3: CASSPDSFTLHF. DNA of the CDR3: TGTGCCAGCTCGCCGGACAGCTTCACCCTCCACTTT. The chain carries TRBV6-5 and TRBJ1-6, with a weak D call TRBD1 (6 bases). V lost 8 bases to trimming and J lost 14 bases, with 16 bases between them. The length of the CDR3 is 12 residues. CDR1 and CDR2 (germline): MNHEY, SVGAGI.

This chain links TRBV15 with TRBJ2-1, with D perhaps being TRBD1 or TRBD2 (5 bases each). Trimming removed 1 base from V and 1 base from J, with 14 bases in between. Germline loops: CDR1 LNHNV, CDR2 YYDKDF (reference sequence). The CDR3 totals 17 residues. The CDR3 region is CATSRGGVHVSYNEQFF. The CDR3, as DNA: TGTGCCACCAGCAGAGGAGGGGTCCATGTGTCCTACAATGAGCAGTTCTTC.

The chain couples TRBV4-3 to TRBJ2-4; either TRBD1 or TRBD2 may fit D (5 bases each). The CDR3 length is 14 residues. Germline CDR1 reads LGHNA; CDR2 reads YSLEER. Trimming pared 1 base from V and 7 bases from J, leaving 11 bases between. CDR3 protein: CASSQAGGRNIQYF. The CDR3 DNA sequence: TGCGCCAGCAGCCAAGCTGGGGGAAGGAACATTCAGTACTTC.

The rearrangement uses TRBV30 and TRBJ1-4, with D unresolved. Germline assignment: CDR1 GTSNPN and CDR2 SVGIG (reference sequence). The CDR3 contains 15 residues. V dropped 1 base and J dropped 4 bases, with 13 bases sitting between them. CDR3: CAWSAHSSGNEKLFF. The DNA of the CDR3 is TGTGCCTGGAGTGCCCACTCGTCTGGTAATGAAAAACTGTTTTTT.

A few counts support this clone. The chain recombines TRBV5-1 with TRBJ1-3; D not certain. This CDR3 is 15 amino acids long. Trimming removed 4 bases from V and 0 bases from J, with 11 bases in between. The germline V gene has CDR1 SGHRS and CDR2 YFSETQ. CDR3 bases: TGCGCCAGCAGCACATCGTTTGACTCTGGAAACACCATATATTTT. Protein product: CASSTSFDSGNTIYF.

This clone came up a few times. V usage is TRBV7-2 and J usage is TRBJ1-5; no reliable D call. The V gene's germline CDR1 is SGHTA and CDR2 FQGNSA. The CDR3 contains 14 residues. With 6 bases removed from V and 0 bases from J, the gap between germline ends came to 9 bases. The DNA for the CDR3 is TGTGCCAGCAGTGGGCGTTATAGCAATCAGCCCCAGCATTTT. Protein: CASSGRYSNQPQHF. Full variable domain (remainder filled in from reference TRBV7-2 and TRBJ1-5): GAGVSQSPSNKVTEKGKDVELRCDPISGHTALYWYRQSLGQGLEFLIYFQGNSAPDKSGLPSDRFSAERTGGSVSTLTIQRTQQEDSAVYLCASSGRYSNQPQHFGDGTRLSIL.

The chain employs TRBV6-5 and TRBJ1-2, with a possible D match to TRBD1 (5 bases). The germline CDR1 and CDR2 sequences are MNHEY and SVGAGI. Trimming removed 5 bases at V and 4 bases at J, with 17 bases between. The CDR3 spans 15 residues. CDR3 sequence: CASSPISTATYGYTF. The CDR3 bases are TGTGCCAGCAGTCCCATCTCGACAGCCACCTATGGCTACACCTTC.

V usage is TRBV30 and J usage is TRBJ1-2, with TRBD1 identical over 7 bases. CDR3 size: 14 residues. V lost 5 bases and J lost 0; bases outside the gene matches: 6. Germline V gives CDR1 GTSNPN, CDR2 SVGIG (reference sequence). CDR3 bases: TGTGCCTGGGGAGGGGGCCTTACTAACTATGGCTACACCTTC. This translates into CAWGGGLTNYGYTF.

The chain recombines TRBV18 with TRBJ2-4, with unresolved D. Trimming cost V 9 bases and J 6 bases, with 3 bases left between them. The CDR3 is 9 residues long. Per the germline V gene, CDR1 is KGHSH and CDR2 is LQKENI. The CDR3 reads CARRNIQYF. CDR3 bases: TGTGCCAGACGAAACATTCAGTACTTC.

The chain is built from TRBV30 and TRBJ1-1; D may be TRBD1 (5 bases). CDR1 is GTSNPN and CDR2 is SVGIG in the germline V gene (reference sequence). V lost 7 bases and J 4 bases, leaving 10 bases between the germline ends. The CDR3 is 11 residues long. This chain's CDR3 is CAYGGGTEAFF. CDR3 DNA: TGTGCCTACGGGGGGGGCACTGAAGCTTTCTTT.

This rearrangement joins TRBV25-1 to TRBJ1-4, with D possibly matching TRBD1 (5 bases). V lost 2 bases and J 1 base, leaving 8 bases between the germline ends. Germline CDR1 is MGHDK and CDR2 is SYGVNS. The CDR3 is made up of 15 amino acids. The CDR3 region has the DNA TGTGCCAGCAGTGAAATTGACAGAACTAATGAAAAACTGTTTTTT. Its translation: CASSEIDRTNEKLFF.

This rearrangement joins TRBV2 to TRBJ1-2; 9 positions agree with TRBD1. The germline CDR1 and CDR2 sequences are SNHLY and FYNNEI. This CDR3 region has 15 residues. After removal of 2 bases from V and 8 bases from J, the junction contained 9 bases not matched to a gene. The CDR3 DNA is TGTGCCAGCAGTGAAATGGACAGGGGCGCGGGAGGCTACACCTTC. It encodes CASSEMDRGAGGYTF.

The chain employs TRBV5-1 and TRBJ2-5, with D tentatively TRBD2 (6 bases). The V end was cut by 0 bases, the J end by 4 bases, with 10 bases between. CDR3 length equals 14 residues. From germline, CDR1 is SGHRS and CDR2 YFSETQ. CDR3 in DNA: TGCGCCAGCAGCTTGGCCCGGGGGATAGAGACCCAGTACTTC. Amino acid sequence: CASSLARGIETQYF.

The rearrangement links TRBV4-1 to TRBJ1-6, with a possible D match to TRBD1 (6 bases). CDR1 MGHRA and CDR2 YSYEKL come from the germline V gene. V gave up 1 base and J gave up 7 bases, with 14 bases separating them. This CDR3 spans 16 amino acids. The chain's CDR3 is CASSQGAGERNSPLHF. CDR3 coding DNA: TGCGCCAGCAGCCAAGGAGCAGGGGAACGAAATTCACCCCTCCACTTT.